The 15 T cell receptor beta chains below come from one sample, sequenced in a study of cytomegalovirus exposure and HLA in healthy donors. A multiplex PCR was run with 60 Vbeta primers and 13 Jbeta primers. Here immunoSEQ multiplex PCR was the method, and the copy in TCRdb shows in-frame clones only, minus some. The sample's table shows about 52,000 clones. Sequenced: PBMCs. The receptors derive from a woman between 55 and 75 years old in good health and CMV-seropositive.

V and J are TRBV10-3 and TRBJ1-2; D is unclear. CDR1 is ENHRY and CDR2 is SYGVKD in the germline V gene. The CDR3 sequence is 13 residues long. Trimming removed 10 bases from V and 7 bases from J, with 19 bases in between. The CDR3 loop reads CATPSPVGSGYTF. The CDR3 bases are TGTGCCACTCCTTCCCCGGTGGGCAGTGGCTACACCTTC.

This chain connects TRBV28 to TRBJ1-6, with 8 bases lining up with TRBD1. The CDR3 covers 16 residues. V trimming: 4 bases; J trimming: 7 bases; junction bases outside the gene matches: 9. The germline V gene encodes CDR1 MDHEN and CDR2 SYDVKM. CDR3 DNA: TGTGCCAGCAGTTCTCCTCAGGGGGCTAAAAATTCACCCCTCCACTTT. Translation: CASSSPQGAKNSPLHF.

The chain combines TRBV5-6 with TRBJ1-1; D ambiguous. The CDR3 is made up of 13 amino acids. Between the trimmed V and J ends, which lost 4 bases and 4 bases, there was a span of 11 bases. From germline, CDR1 is SGHDT and CDR2 YYEEEE. The CDR3 spells CASSPRRATEAFF. CDR3 DNA sequence: TGTGCCAGCAGCCCGCGGAGGGCCACTGAAGCTTTCTTT.

The rearrangement links TRBV9 to TRBJ2-3; maybe TRBD2 (7 bases). CDR3 length: 17 amino acids. Trimming left V 2 bases short and J 2 bases short, with 18 bases between. Germline values: CDR1 SGDLS, CDR2 YYNGEE. CDR3: CASSVVRGPPFTDTQYF. CDR3 bases: TGTGCCAGCAGCGTTGTGCGGGGGCCACCCTTCACAGATACGCAGTATTTT.

This rearrangement joins TRBV9 to TRBJ1-3; possible D gene TRBD1, 5 bases. Trimming took 3 bases from V and 2 from J, leaving 12 bases between them. Germline V gives CDR1 SGDLS, CDR2 YYNGEE. The CDR3 has 15 residues. The CDR3 reads CASSGGGFTGNTIYF. CDR3 sequence (DNA): TGTGCCAGCAGCGGGGGGGGTTTCACTGGAAACACCATATATTTT.

CDR3 in amino acids: CASRSTGSGNIQYF. The CDR3 nucleotides are TGCGCCAGCAGGTCGACGGGGTCCGGGAACATTCAGTACTTC. This chain uses TRBV5-1 with TRBJ2-4, with D tentatively TRBD2 (5 bases). Trimming cost V 5 bases and J 7 bases, with 16 bases left between them. Germline V gene data show CDR1 as SGHRS and CDR2 as YFSETQ. The CDR3 consists of 14 residues. Full variable domain (outside the CDR3, taken from reference TRBV5-1 and TRBJ2-4): KAGVTQTPRYLIKTRGQQVTLSCSPISGHRSVSWYQQTPGQGLQFLFEYFSETQRNKGNFPGRFSGRQFSNSRSEMNVSTLELGDSALYLCASRSTGSGNIQYFGAGTRLSVL.

This chain links TRBV28 with TRBJ1-6; 8 nucleotides agree with TRBD1. The germline gives CDR1 MDHEN, CDR2 SYDVKM. The CDR3 is made up of 16 amino acids. The V segment lost 6 bases and the J segment 0 bases; nucleotides outside the gene matches: 4. In DNA form, the CDR3 reads TGTGCCAGCAGCTCAGGGGGCGACTCCTATAATTCACCCCTCCACTTT. It yields the protein CASSSGGDSYNSPLHF.

The chain couples TRBV29-1 to TRBJ2-7; possibly TRBD2 for D (5 bases). Between the trimmed V and J ends, which lost 4 bases and 4 bases, there was a span of 20 bases. Per germline, CDR1 SQVTM and CDR2 ANQGSEA. The CDR3 is 15 residues long. The CDR3 sequence is CSVGAASRGSYEQYF. DNA for the CDR3: TGCAGCGTTGGGGCAGCCTCCCGAGGGTCATACGAGCAGTACTTC.

The chain couples TRBV25-1 to TRBJ2-3; D gene unclear. V dropped 4 bases and J dropped 2 bases, with 13 bases sitting between them. The germline gives CDR1 MGHDK, CDR2 SYGVNS. The CDR3 totals 15 residues. The CDR3 DNA follows: TGTGCCAGCAGTGGCCCTAGAAGTTCCACAGATACGCAGTATTTT. Protein sequence: CASSGPRSSTDTQYF.

V and J are TRBV2 and TRBJ2-1, with 11 positions matching TRBD2. This CDR3 comprises 16 residues. Germline V gene lookup returns CDR1 SNHLY and CDR2 FYNNEI. V lost 6 bases to trimming and J lost 6 bases; unmatched junction nucleotides: 10. CDR3 coding DNA: TGTGCCAGCAGCAAGGGGACTAGCGGACTAGTCAATGAGCAGTTCTTC. This encodes CASSKGTSGLVNEQFF.

The chain employs TRBV7-2 and TRBJ1-5; TRBD1 agrees at 7 bases. Germline values: CDR1 SGHTA, CDR2 FQGNSA. This CDR3 contains 16 residues. V was pared by 5 bases and J by 7 bases, with 14 bases of the junction left unmatched. CDR3 sequence reads: CASSRGRGIGGQPQHF. The CDR3 nucleotides are TGTGCCAGCAGCCGTGGCAGGGGGATAGGAGGGCAGCCCCAGCATTTT.

The rearrangement joins TRBV28 to TRBJ2-7; a possible D gene is TRBD1 (6 bases). With 7 bases removed from V and 3 bases from J, the gap between germline ends came to 16 bases. The CDR3 totals 14 residues. The V gene's germline CDR1 is MDHEN and CDR2 SYDVKM. As DNA, the CDR3 is TGTGCCAGCAACTCTGATGTAGGGGGCTACGAGCAGTACTTC. It is translated as CASNSDVGGYEQYF.

CDR3 loop: CASNSGGNSYNEQFF. The CDR3 bases are TGTGCCAGCAATAGCGGGGGGAACTCCTACAATGAGCAGTTCTTC. J is TRBJ2-1 and V is TRBV14, with 10 bases aligning to TRBD2. V dropped 7 bases and J dropped 0; count of bases not matched to a gene: 3. Germline CDR1 and CDR2: SGHDN and FVKESK. CDR3 length: 15 residues.

V is TRBV7-9 and J is TRBJ1-6, with D maybe TRBD1 (5 bases). The V end was cut by 3 bases, the J end by 2 bases, with 8 bases between. This CDR3 comprises 15 residues. Germline loops: CDR1 SEHNR, CDR2 FQNEAQ (reference sequence). In DNA, the CDR3 is TGTGCCAGCAGCTTGACAGAAACCTATAATTCACCCCTCCACTTT. Its protein product is CASSLTETYNSPLHF.

The rearrangement links TRBV5-1 to TRBJ1-2; D is ambiguous. Germline loops: CDR1 SGHRS, CDR2 YFSETQ. Trimming pared 9 bases from V and 2 bases from J, leaving 11 bases between. The CDR3 sequence is 12 residues long. Written as DNA, the CDR3 is TGCGCCACCAGACCGGAGAACTATGGCTACACCTTC. Protein sequence: CATRPENYGYTF. Full variable domain (outside the CDR3, taken from reference TRBV5-1 and TRBJ1-2): KAGVTQTPRYLIKTRGQQVTLSCSPISGHRSVSWYQQTPGQGLQFLFEYFSETQRNKGNFPGRFSGRQFSNSRSEMNVSTLELGDSALYLCATRPENYGYTFGSGTRLTVV.